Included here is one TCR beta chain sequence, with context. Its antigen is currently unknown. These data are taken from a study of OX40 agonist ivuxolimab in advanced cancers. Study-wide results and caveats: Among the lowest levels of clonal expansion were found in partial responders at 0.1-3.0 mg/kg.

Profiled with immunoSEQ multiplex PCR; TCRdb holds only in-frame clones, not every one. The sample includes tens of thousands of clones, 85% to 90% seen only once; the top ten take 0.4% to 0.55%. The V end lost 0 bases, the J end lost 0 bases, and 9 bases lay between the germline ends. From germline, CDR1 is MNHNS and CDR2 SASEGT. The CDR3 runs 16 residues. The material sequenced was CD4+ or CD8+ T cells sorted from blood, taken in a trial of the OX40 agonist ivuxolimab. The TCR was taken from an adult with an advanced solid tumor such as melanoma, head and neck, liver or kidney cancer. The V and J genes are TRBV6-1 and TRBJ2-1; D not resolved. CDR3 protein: CASSEALISSYNEQFF. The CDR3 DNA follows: TGTGCCAGCAGTGAAGCGCTAATTAGCTCCTACAATGAGCAGTTCTTC.